The present entry profiles one T cell receptor (beta chain) with its context. This entry belongs to a study of control samples from healthy donors and cancer patients. TCRdb's table, derived via immunoSEQ multiplex PCR, lists solely in-frame clones and lacks some. The sample carries about 160,000 clones, over 85% recorded once. Germline V CDR1 and CDR2: MNHEY, SVGAGI. The length of the CDR3 is 14 residues. V trimming: 2 bases; J trimming: 1 base; junction bases outside the gene matches: 0. The J gene is TRBJ1-1, the V gene TRBV6-5; 8 nucleotides agree with TRBD1. The material sequenced was blood. The TCR sequence derives from a man under 40 in good health. The CDR3, as DNA: TGTGCCAGCAGTTACGGGACAGGGAACACTGAAGCTTTCTTT. This sequence encodes CASSYGTGNTEAFF.